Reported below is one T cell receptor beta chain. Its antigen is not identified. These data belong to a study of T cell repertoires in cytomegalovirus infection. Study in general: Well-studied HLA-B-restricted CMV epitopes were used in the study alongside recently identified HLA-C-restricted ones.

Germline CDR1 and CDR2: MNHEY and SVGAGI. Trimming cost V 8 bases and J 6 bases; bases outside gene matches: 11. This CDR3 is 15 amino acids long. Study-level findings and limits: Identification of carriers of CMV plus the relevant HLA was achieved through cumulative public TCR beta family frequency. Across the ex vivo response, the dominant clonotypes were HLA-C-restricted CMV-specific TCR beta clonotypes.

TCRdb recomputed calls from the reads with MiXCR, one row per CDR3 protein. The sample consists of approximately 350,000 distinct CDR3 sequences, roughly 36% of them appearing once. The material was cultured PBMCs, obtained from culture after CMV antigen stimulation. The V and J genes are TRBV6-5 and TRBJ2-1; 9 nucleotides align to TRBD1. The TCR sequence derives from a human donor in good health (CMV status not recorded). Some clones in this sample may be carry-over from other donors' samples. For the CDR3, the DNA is TGTGCCAGCGGAGAAAGACAGGGGGACGGCAATGAGCAGTTCTTC. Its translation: CASGERQGDGNEQFF.